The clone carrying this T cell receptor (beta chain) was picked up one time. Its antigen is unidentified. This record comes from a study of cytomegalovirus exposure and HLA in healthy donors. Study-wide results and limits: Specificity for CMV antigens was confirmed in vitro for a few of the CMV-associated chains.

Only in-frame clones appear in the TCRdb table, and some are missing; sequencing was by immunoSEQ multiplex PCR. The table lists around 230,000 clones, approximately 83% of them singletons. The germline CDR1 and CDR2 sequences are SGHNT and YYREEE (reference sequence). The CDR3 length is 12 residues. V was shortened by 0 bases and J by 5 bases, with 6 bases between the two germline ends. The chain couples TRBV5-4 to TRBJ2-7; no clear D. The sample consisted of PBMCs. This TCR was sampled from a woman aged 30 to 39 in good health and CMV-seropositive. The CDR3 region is CASSLVGNEQYF. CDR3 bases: TGTGCCAGCAGCTTGGTGGGCAACGAGCAGTACTTC. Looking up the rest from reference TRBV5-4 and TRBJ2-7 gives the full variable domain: ETGVTQSPTHLIKTRGQQVTLRCSSQSGHNTVSWYQQALGQGPQFIFQYYREEENGRGNFPPRFSGLQFPNYSSELNVNALELDDSALYLCASSLVGNEQYFGPGTRLTVT.